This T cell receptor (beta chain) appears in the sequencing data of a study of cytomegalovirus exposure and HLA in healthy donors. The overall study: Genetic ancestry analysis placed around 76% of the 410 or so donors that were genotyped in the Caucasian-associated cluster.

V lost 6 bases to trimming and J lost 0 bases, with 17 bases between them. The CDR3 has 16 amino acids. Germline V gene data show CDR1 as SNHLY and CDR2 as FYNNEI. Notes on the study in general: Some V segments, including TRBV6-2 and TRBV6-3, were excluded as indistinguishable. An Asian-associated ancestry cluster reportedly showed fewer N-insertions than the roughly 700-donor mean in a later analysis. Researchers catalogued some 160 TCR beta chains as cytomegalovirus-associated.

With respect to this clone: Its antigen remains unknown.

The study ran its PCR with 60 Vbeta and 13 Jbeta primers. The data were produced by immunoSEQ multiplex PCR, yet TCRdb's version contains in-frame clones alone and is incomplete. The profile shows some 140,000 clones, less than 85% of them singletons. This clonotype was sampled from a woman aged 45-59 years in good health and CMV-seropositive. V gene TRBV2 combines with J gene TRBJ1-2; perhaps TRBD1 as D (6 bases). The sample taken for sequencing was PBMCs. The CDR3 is CASRGGRGEANYGYTF. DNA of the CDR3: TGTGCCAGCAGAGGGGGTCGGGGGGAAGCTAACTATGGCTACACCTTC.